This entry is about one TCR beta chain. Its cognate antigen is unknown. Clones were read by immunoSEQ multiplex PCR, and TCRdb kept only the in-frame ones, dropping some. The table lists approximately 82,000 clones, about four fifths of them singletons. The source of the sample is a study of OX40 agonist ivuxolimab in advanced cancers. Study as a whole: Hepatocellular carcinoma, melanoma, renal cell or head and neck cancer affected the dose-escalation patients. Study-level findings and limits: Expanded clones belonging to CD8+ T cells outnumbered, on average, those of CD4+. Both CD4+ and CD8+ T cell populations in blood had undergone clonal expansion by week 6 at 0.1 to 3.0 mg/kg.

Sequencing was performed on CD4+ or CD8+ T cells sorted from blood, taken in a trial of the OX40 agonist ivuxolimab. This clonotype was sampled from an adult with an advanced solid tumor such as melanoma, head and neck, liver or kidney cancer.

CDR3 loop: CASSAGTSGPFGDTQYF. CDR3 bases: TGTGCCAGCAGTGCAGGGACTAGCGGACCTTTCGGAGATACGCAGTATTTT. V and J are TRBV28 and TRBJ2-3; 11 nucleotides match TRBD2. CDR1 and CDR2 (germline): MDHEN, SYDVKM. The junction had 12 bases not matched to a gene; V was cut back by 5 bases and J by 5 bases. The CDR3 extends over 17 amino acids.